This T cell receptor (beta chain) is from a study of technical replicates of blood from several donors. Some clones are missing from TCRdb's copy, which holds only in-frame ones; the method was immunoSEQ multiplex PCR. The sample yields around 76,000 clones, approximately 97% seen once. The sequencing input was T cells isolated from PBMCs. The sequence came from a human donor in good health.

CDR3 sequence (DNA): TGTGCCAGTGAACTTAGCGGGATCTACAATGAGCAGTTCTTC. Residues: CASELSGIYNEQFF. V gene TRBV9 combines with J gene TRBJ2-1; the match to TRBD2 covers 8 bases. With 8 bases clipped from V and 3 bases from J, the junction kept 7 bases outside the gene matches. This CDR3 spans 14 amino acids. Germline-derived CDR1 and CDR2 are SGDLS and YYNGEE.